This TCR beta chain emerged from a study of beta chain features in type 1 diabetes. Study-level information: Age, gender, cell numbers and subset yield matched between patients and controls. Whole-study results and caveats: Shorter TCRB CDR3s, moderately but significantly so, were found in Type 1 diabetes patients in all four CD4+ subsets. It was not settled here whether HLA type affects TCRB rearrangement.

This CDR3 is 16 amino acids long. Unmatched junction bases numbered 5, after V lost 3 bases and J lost 3 bases. Per the germline V gene, CDR1 is LGHNA and CDR2 is YNFKEQ. Averaging roughly 100 mL, one heparinised blood draw was given by each donor. CD45RO/CCR7/CD25/CD127/CD95/CD27 sorting isolated CD4+ naive, central memory, regulatory and stem cell-like memory cells. Sequencing targeted expressed TCRB transcripts, as all isolated RNA had been reverse transcribed. Profiling relied on immunoSEQ multiplex PCR, and the TCRdb table lists in-frame clones only, not all of them. The data hold fewer than 300,000 clones, with about 11% observed a single time. This clone has more than one count but fewer than ten. Its specificity is unknown.

The TCR was taken from a young man with type 1 diabetes. The specimen was naive CD4+ T cells from blood. The chain links TRBV4-2 to TRBJ2-7, with 13 bases matching TRBD2. The CDR3 DNA is TGTGCCAGCAGCCAGACTAGCGGGGGGCCGTACTACGAGCAGTACTTC. This gives the protein CASSQTSGGPYYEQYF.